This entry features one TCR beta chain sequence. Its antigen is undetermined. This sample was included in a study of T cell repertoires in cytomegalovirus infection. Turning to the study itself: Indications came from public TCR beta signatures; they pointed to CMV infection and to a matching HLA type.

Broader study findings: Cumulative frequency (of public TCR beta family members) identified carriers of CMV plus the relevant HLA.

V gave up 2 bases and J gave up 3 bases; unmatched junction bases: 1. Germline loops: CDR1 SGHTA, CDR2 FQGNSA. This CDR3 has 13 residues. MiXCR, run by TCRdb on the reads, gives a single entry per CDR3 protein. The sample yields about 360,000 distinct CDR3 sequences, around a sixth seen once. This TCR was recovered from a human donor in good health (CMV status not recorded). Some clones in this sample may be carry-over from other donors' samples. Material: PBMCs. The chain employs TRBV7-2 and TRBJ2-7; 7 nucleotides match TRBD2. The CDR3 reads CASSLLADYEQYF. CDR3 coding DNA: TGTGCCAGCAGCTTACTAGCGGACTACGAGCAGTACTTC.